This T cell receptor (beta chain) appears in the sequencing data of a study of T-cell reconstitution after alpha-beta-depleted transplantation in children. Germline assignment: CDR1 SGDLS and CDR2 YYNGEE. CDR3 length equals 14 residues. Trimming removed 0 bases at V and 4 bases at J, with 10 bases between. This clonotype was counted between two and nine times. Construction of the TCRbeta library involved unique molecular identifiers. MiXCR, run by TCRdb on the PCR reads, gives a single entry per CDR3 protein. The sample contains a few hundred thousand distinct CDR3 sequences, 13% of which appear only once.

The rearrangement uses TRBV9 and TRBJ1-2, with D uncertain. Sequenced material: PBMCs, taken from the stem cell graft. The TCR comes from a human donor who donated a stem cell graft to a child with Fanconi anemia. In DNA form, the CDR3 reads TGTGCCAGCAGCGTAGAAGGGTGGGGCTATGGCTACACCTTC. This codes for CASSVEGWGYGYTF.